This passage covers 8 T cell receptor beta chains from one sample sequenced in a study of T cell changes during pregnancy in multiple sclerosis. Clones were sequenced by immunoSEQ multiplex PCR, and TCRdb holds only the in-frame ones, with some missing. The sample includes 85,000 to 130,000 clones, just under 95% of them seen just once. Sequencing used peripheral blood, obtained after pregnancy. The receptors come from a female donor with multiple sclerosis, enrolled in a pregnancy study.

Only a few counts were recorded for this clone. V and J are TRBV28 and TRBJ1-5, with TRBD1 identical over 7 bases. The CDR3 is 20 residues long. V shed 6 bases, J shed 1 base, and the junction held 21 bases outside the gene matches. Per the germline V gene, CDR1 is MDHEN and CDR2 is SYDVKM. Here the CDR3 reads CASRTKTGPRQGISNQPQHF. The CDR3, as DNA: TGTGCCAGCAGGACAAAAACCGGCCCACGACAGGGAATCAGCAATCAGCCCCAGCATTTT.

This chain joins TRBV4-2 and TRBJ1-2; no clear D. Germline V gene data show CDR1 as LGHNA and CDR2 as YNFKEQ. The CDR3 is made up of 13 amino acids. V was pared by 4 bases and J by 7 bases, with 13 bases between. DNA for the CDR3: TGTGCCAGCAGCCCGTCAGAACCCGTTGGCTACACCTTC. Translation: CASSPSEPVGYTF.

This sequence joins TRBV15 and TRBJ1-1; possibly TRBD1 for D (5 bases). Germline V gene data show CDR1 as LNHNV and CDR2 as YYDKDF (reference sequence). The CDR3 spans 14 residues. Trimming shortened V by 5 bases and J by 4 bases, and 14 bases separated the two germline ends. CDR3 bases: TGTGCCACCAGCCGCAGGGAGGGACGCACTGAAGCTTTCTTT. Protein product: CATSRREGRTEAFF. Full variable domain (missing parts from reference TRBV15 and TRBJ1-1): DAMVIQNPRYQVTQFGKPVTLSCSQTLNHNVMYWYQQKSSQAPKLLFHYYDKDFNNEADTPDNFQSRRPNTSFCFLDIRSPGLGDTAMYLCATSRREGRTEAFFGQGTRLTVV.

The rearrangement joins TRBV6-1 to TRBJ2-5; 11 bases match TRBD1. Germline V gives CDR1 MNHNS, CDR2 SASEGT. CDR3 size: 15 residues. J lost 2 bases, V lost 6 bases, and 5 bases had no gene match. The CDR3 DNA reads TGTGCCAGCAGGAGGACAGGGGGCCGTCAAGAGACCCAGTACTTC. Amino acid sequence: CASRRTGGRQETQYF.

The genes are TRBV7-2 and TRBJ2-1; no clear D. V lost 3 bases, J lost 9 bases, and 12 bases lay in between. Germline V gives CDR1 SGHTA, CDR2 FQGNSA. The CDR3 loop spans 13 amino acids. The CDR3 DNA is TGTGCCAGCAGCTTGGCTACTACCGGTGAGCAGTTCTTC. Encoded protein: CASSLATTGEQFF.

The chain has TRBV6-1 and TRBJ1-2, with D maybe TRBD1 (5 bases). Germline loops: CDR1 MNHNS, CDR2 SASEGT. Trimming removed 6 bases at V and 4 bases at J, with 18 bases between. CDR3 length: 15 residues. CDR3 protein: CASSSYYGGGYGYTF. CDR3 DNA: TGTGCCAGCAGCAGCTACTACGGGGGAGGCTATGGCTACACCTTC.

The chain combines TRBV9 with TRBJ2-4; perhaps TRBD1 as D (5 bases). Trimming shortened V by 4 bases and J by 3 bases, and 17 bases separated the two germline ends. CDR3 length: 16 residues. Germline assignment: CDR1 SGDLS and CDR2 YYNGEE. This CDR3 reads CASSPGRGLVKNIQYF. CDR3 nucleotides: TGTGCCAGCAGCCCCGGAAGGGGTTTGGTCAAAAACATTCAGTACTTC.

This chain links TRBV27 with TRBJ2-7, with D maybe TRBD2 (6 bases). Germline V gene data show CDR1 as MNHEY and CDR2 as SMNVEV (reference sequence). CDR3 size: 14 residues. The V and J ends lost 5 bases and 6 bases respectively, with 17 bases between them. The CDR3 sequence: CASSTLAEGLEQYF. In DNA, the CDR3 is TGTGCCAGCAGTACCCTCGCGGAGGGACTCGAGCAGTACTTC.